This TCR beta chain was identified during a study of T cells after yellow fever vaccination. Findings and caveats of the study: Re-detected after boosting: most primary clones, 96% of CD4 and about 85% of CD8. A small share of clonotypes appeared in both CD4 and CD8 compartments. Weaker, the secondary response had a peak occurring faster, on day 5 versus 15.

Germline CDR1 reads SGHRS; CDR2 reads YFSETQ. The germline V and J ends were trimmed by 0 bases and 0 bases, with 10 bases remaining between them. The CDR3 length is 16 residues. A 5'RACE template-switching step, the method used to make TCR cDNA, added a universal primer site and UMIs. TCRdb re-derived calls from the 5' RACE reads in MiXCR, one entry per CDR3 protein. The repertoire includes some 390,000 distinct CDR3 sequences, over 15% of them detected once, and about a sixth sits in the top ten. This clonotype was counted between two and nine times. Its target is unknown. The sequence came from a man aged 18 to 29 who received the YFV17D yellow fever vaccine. This sample comprised PBMCs, obtained before the yellow fever booster vaccination. This chain connects TRBV5-1 to TRBJ2-4; D remains ambiguous. The CDR3 loop reads CASSLGNSVAKNIQYF. In nucleotides, the CDR3 is TGCGCCAGCAGCTTGGGTAACAGCGTAGCCAAAAACATTCAGTACTTC.